Listed here are 18 T cell receptor beta chains from one sample, sequenced in a study of shared clonotypes between healthy human individuals. Profiled with immunoSEQ multiplex PCR; TCRdb holds only in-frame clones, not every one. The data contain about 2.3 million clones, around 93% of them singletons. The specimen sequenced was naive CD4+ T cells from PBMCs. Noted subset: CD45RA+ positively selected. These receptor sequences come from a young man in good health. Some clones in this sample may be carry-over from other donors' samples.

The chain employs TRBV7-8 and TRBJ1-2, with no clear D. V dropped 5 bases and J dropped 1 base, with 14 bases sitting between them. CDR1 is SGHVS, CDR2 FQNEAQ, per germline. The length of the CDR3 is 15 residues. The CDR3 DNA follows: TGTGCCAGCAGCCCGCGGGAGGGAATTAACTATGGCTACACCTTC. As protein: CASSPREGINYGYTF.

The CDR3 protein is CASSLRGIDEQFF. The CDR3 DNA sequence: TGTGCCAGCAGCCTCAGGGGTATTGATGAGCAGTTCTTC. The chain has TRBV7-3 and TRBJ2-1; a weak D match, TRBD1 (6 bases). The V gene lost 5 bases and the J gene lost 8 bases, with 13 bases spanning the gap. Germline V gene lookup returns CDR1 SGHTA and CDR2 FQGTGA. There are 13 residues in the CDR3.

Remarks on this clone: A junction boundary mismatches the germline segment, possibly from a read error. The V and J genes are TRBV5-6 and TRBJ1-4; a weak D match, TRBD1 (5 bases). Germline V gene sequence: CDR1 SGHDT, CDR2 YYEEEE. The CDR3 loop spans 14 amino acids. CDR3 sequence: CVSSWGSAGEKLFF. The CDR3 DNA is TGTGTCAGCAGCTGGGGCTCGGCGGGAGAAAAACTGTTTTTT.

V and J are TRBV29-1 and TRBJ1-1, with 7 bases lining up with TRBD1. Germline V CDR1 and CDR2: SQVTM, ANQGSEA. This CDR3 is built from 15 residues. V shed 5 bases and J 5 bases; nucleotides not matched to a gene: 14. CDR3 in DNA: TGCAGCGTTTTGTATCAGGGGGTCAGGGGGACTGAAGCTTTCTTT. Translating gives CSVLYQGVRGTEAFF. The whole variable domain, filled in from reference TRBV29-1 and TRBJ1-1, reads SAVISQKPSRDICQRGTSLTIQCQVDSQVTMMFWYRQQPGQSLTLIATANQGSEATYESGFVIDKFPISRPNLTFSTLTVSNMSPEDSSIYLCSVLYQGVRGTEAFFGQGTRLTVV.

The CDR3 reads CASSLATSGSFRGEQYF. The CDR3 DNA reads as TGCGCCAGCAGCTTGGCGACTAGCGGGAGTTTTCGTGGAGAGCAGTACTTC. The genes are TRBV5-1 and TRBJ2-7, with 12 bases matching TRBD2. From germline, CDR1 is SGHRS and CDR2 YFSETQ. CDR3 length equals 17 residues. The J segment lost 7 bases and the V segment lost 0 bases, leaving 11 bases of the junction unmatched.

The chain carries TRBV9 and TRBJ2-1; D may correspond to TRBD1 or TRBD2 (5 bases each). Per the germline V gene, CDR1 is SGDLS and CDR2 is YYNGEE. The CDR3 is 14 residues long. V was shortened by 0 bases and J by 6 bases, with 10 bases between the two germline ends. CDR3 coding DNA: TGTGCCAGCAGCGTAGAGGGACGGGTCAATGAGCAGTTCTTC. The encoded protein is CASSVEGRVNEQFF. The entire variable domain, with the rest obtained from reference TRBV9 and TRBJ2-1, is as follows: DSGVTQTPKHLITATGQRVTLRCSPRSGDLSVYWYQQSLDQGLQFLIQYYNGEERAKGNILERFSAQQFPDLHSELNLSSLELGDSALYFCASSVEGRVNEQFFGPGTRLTVL.

This sequence joins TRBV2 and TRBJ2-1, with 8 positions matching TRBD1. The V gene end was trimmed by 6 bases and the J gene end by 2 bases; junction bases not matched to a gene: 6. Germline V gene sequence: CDR1 SNHLY, CDR2 FYNNEI. The CDR3 consists of 15 residues. Here the CDR3 DNA reads TGTGCCAGCAGAAACGGACAGGGTGCCTACAATGAGCAGTTCTTC. Translation gives CASRNGQGAYNEQFF.

The rearrangement joins TRBV12-5 to TRBJ2-5, with D unresolved. CDR1 and CDR2 from the germline V gene are LGHNT and FRNRAP. Trimming stripped 6 bases from V and 5 bases from J, with 7 bases between. This CDR3 spans 11 amino acids. DNA for the CDR3: TGTGCTAGTGGGGCGGACGAGACCCAGTACTTC. The encoded protein is CASGADETQYF.

V and J are TRBV16 and TRBJ2-7; weak D call: TRBD1 (5 bases). Trimming stripped 4 bases from V and 5 bases from J, with 12 bases between. This CDR3 is built from 13 residues. CDR1 and CDR2 (germline): KGHSY, FQNENV. The CDR3 coding sequence is TGTGCCAGCAGCCCACGACCAGGGAACGAGCAGTACTTC. Translated, it gives CASSPRPGNEQYF.

V usage is TRBV19 and J usage is TRBJ2-2, with no clear D. The germline V and J ends were trimmed by 8 bases and 6 bases, with 10 bases remaining between them. The CDR3 has 12 residues. CDR1 and CDR2 from the germline V gene are LNHDA and SQIVND (reference sequence). The CDR3 region is CASRGPPGELFF. The CDR3 coding sequence is TGTGCCAGTCGAGGCCCGCCCGGGGAGCTGTTTTTT.

Regarding this clone: Other nucleotide sequences from this sample produce the same CDR3. The chain is built from TRBV28 and TRBJ2-7; 7 bases are shared with TRBD2. This CDR3 comprises 12 residues. CDR1 is MDHEN, CDR2 SYDVKM, per germline. V was pared by 2 bases and J by 6 bases, with 1 base of the junction left unmatched. The CDR3 DNA follows: TGTGCCAGCAGTTTAACGGGGGGCGAGCAGTACTTC. Amino acids: CASSLTGGEQYF.

This clone was counted a single time. This chain links TRBV19 with TRBJ2-1, with 11 positions matching TRBD2. The germline V gene has CDR1 LNHDA and CDR2 SQIVND (reference sequence). V shed 6 bases and J 3 bases; nucleotides not matched to a gene: 4. This CDR3 region has 15 residues. The chain's CDR3 is CASRRGLAGYNEQFF. Written as DNA, the CDR3 is TGTGCCAGTAGGAGAGGACTAGCGGGCTACAATGAGCAGTTCTTC.

The chain links TRBV11-3 to TRBJ2-1; a weak D match, TRBD2 (5 bases). Germline loops: CDR1 SGHNT, CDR2 YENEEA. The ends were cut back, 5 bases at V and 0 bases at J, with 11 bases in the middle. The CDR3 sequence is 15 residues long. The CDR3, as DNA: TGTGCCAGCAGCCGAACTAGGAGCTCCTACAATGAGCAGTTCTTC. Translation: CASSRTRSSYNEQFF.

The V gene is TRBV4-3, the J gene TRBJ2-4; unclear D gene. Trimming removed 0 bases from V and 5 bases from J, with 11 bases in between. The CDR3 loop spans 15 amino acids. The germline gives CDR1 LGHNA, CDR2 YSLEER. CDR3 in DNA: TGCGCCAGCAGCCAAGATCGCAGCCCGGAAAACATTCAGTACTTC. It translates to CASSQDRSPENIQYF.

This sequence joins TRBV5-4 and TRBJ2-4; D perhaps matches TRBD2 (5 bases). The CDR3 spans 15 residues. Germline assignment: CDR1 SGHNT and CDR2 YYREEE (reference sequence). V lost 5 bases, J lost 0 bases, and 12 bases lay in between. The CDR3 region is CASRPDGIAKNIQYF. In nucleotides, the CDR3 is TGTGCCAGCAGACCGGACGGGATAGCCAAAAACATTCAGTACTTC.

The rearrangement joins TRBV4-1 to TRBJ1-1, with a weak D call TRBD1 (5 bases). The CDR3 runs 18 residues. Germline CDR1 and CDR2: MGHRA and YSYEKL. V was clipped by 2 bases and J by 0 bases, with 19 bases between them. The CDR3 is CASSQRGLREGVNTEAFF. The DNA of the CDR3 is TGCGCCAGCAGCCAAAGGGGCCTAAGGGAGGGAGTGAACACTGAAGCTTTCTTT.

This clone came up once. This chain uses TRBV7-3 with TRBJ2-1; D not certain. Trimming left V 2 bases short and J 8 bases short, with 13 bases between. Germline CDR1 SGHTA, CDR2 FQGTGA. The CDR3 sequence is 14 residues long. CDR3 bases: TGTGCCAGCAGCTTAGGACCAACGCGAGATGAGCAGTTCTTC. Its protein is CASSLGPTRDEQFF.

J is TRBJ2-3 and V is TRBV7-3; 9 nucleotides line up with TRBD2. The CDR3 loop spans 19 amino acids. V lost 2 bases and J lost 8; bases outside the gene matches: 20. Germline CDR1 reads SGHTA; CDR2 reads FQGTGA. Here the CDR3 DNA reads TGTGCCAGCAGCTTAGTTCTTATAACTAGCGGGTACCAATTGGGTACGCAGTATTTT. Translation gives CASSLVLITSGYQLGTQYF.